Listed here are 30 T cell receptor beta chains from one sample, sequenced in a study of T cell repertoires in cytomegalovirus infection. TCRdb re-analysed the reads in MiXCR, keeping a single row per CDR3 protein. The table lists roughly 68,000 distinct CDR3 sequences, around 20% of them singletons, with 65% to 85% in the top ten. Their antigens are not known. Sequencing used CD8+ T cells from cultured PBMCs, obtained from culture after CMV antigen stimulation. Every receptor here comes from a human donor in good health (CMV status not recorded). Some clones in this sample may be carry-over from other donors' samples.

This clonotype was seen more than once but under ten times. V and J are TRBV7-2 and TRBJ1-6; D unresolved. The CDR3 has 17 residues. V shed 5 bases and J shed 0 bases, with 14 bases lying between them. Looked up from germline, CDR1 is SGHTA and CDR2 is FQGNSA. Here the CDR3 reads CASSPPGASSYNSPLHF. As DNA, the CDR3 is TGTGCCAGCAGCCCCCCGGGCGCGAGCTCCTATAATTCACCCCTCCACTTT.

The rearrangement links TRBV10-3 to TRBJ1-5; D remains unclear. Trimming stripped 9 bases from V and 4 bases from J, with 10 bases between. Germline V gene sequence: CDR1 ENHRY, CDR2 SYGVKD. The CDR3 runs 12 residues. The CDR3, as DNA: TGTGCCATAGGGCAGGATAATCAGCCCCAGCATTTT. This codes for CAIGQDNQPQHF.

This clonotype was recorded a few times. The chain links TRBV11-1 to TRBJ2-7; 7 nucleotides line up with TRBD1. The germline gives CDR1 SGHAT, CDR2 FQDESV (reference sequence). V lost 5 bases to trimming and J lost 2 bases; unmatched junction nucleotides: 6. The CDR3 length is 14 residues. CDR3 nucleotides: TGTGCCAGCAGCCTTCTAGGGGGCCCCTACGAGCAGTACTTC. Translating it yields CASSLLGGPYEQYF.

This chain joins TRBV7-6 and TRBJ1-2; no definite D call. V was shortened by 1 base and J by 4 bases, with 7 bases between the two germline ends. Germline CDR1 reads SGHVS; CDR2 reads FNYEAQ. The CDR3 has 13 residues. The CDR3: CASSLGGLYGYTF. The CDR3, as DNA: TGTGCCAGCAGCTTAGGGGGTCTCTATGGCTACACCTTC.

This clonotype was picked up a small number of times. The chain joins TRBV6-5 to TRBJ1-1; TRBD1 aligns across 7 bases. The CDR3 loop spans 13 amino acids. Germline lookup yields CDR1 MNHEY and CDR2 SVGAGI. The V segment lost 6 bases and the J segment 1 base; nucleotides outside the gene matches: 2. CDR3 residues: CASRRQGNTEAFF. CDR3 DNA: TGTGCCAGCAGGCGACAGGGGAACACTGAAGCTTTCTTT.

The chain links TRBV4-1 to TRBJ2-7; D not certain. Germline values: CDR1 MGHRA, CDR2 YSYEKL. Trimming removed 1 base at V and 1 base at J, with 17 bases between. This CDR3 region has 17 residues. Here the CDR3 reads CASSQGGPDGGSYEQYF. The CDR3 DNA reads TGCGCCAGCAGCCAAGGTGGTCCCGACGGTGGGTCCTACGAGCAGTACTTC.

This clonotype was observed many times. The rearrangement uses TRBV6-5 and TRBJ1-3; TRBD1 agrees at 7 bases. J gave up 1 base and V 0 bases, and 0 bases lay outside the gene matches. The CDR3 consists of 15 residues. Germline V lookup: CDR1 MNHEY, CDR2 SVGAGI. For the CDR3, the DNA is TGTGCCAGCAGTTACTCGACAGGGTCTGGAAACACCATATATTTT. Protein product: CASSYSTGSGNTIYF.

CDR3 sequence reads: CASSVKTSGAREQYF. CDR3 DNA: TGTGCCAGCAGTGTGAAAACTAGCGGGGCCCGGGAGCAGTACTTC. V is TRBV25-1 and J is TRBJ2-7, with TRBD2 matching over 10 bases. Looked up from germline, CDR1 is MGHDK and CDR2 is SYGVNS. The CDR3 runs to 15 residues. The V and J ends lost 4 bases and 7 bases, in that order; junction bases with no gene match: 10.

The V call is TRBV4-1, the J call TRBJ2-6; 7 nucleotides agree with TRBD1. Germline loops: CDR1 MGHRA, CDR2 YSYEKL. V lost 4 bases to trimming and J lost 0 bases; unmatched junction nucleotides: 12. The CDR3 contains 19 residues. The CDR3 bases are TGCGCCAGCAGCCTATCAAATGGACAGGCCTACTCTGGGGCCAACGTCCTGACTTTC. Its protein is CASSLSNGQAYSGANVLTF.

This clonotype has more than one count but fewer than ten. The genes are TRBV11-2 and TRBJ2-3; no clear D gene. The germline V and J ends were trimmed by 1 base and 1 base, with 6 bases remaining between them. From germline, CDR1 is SGHAT and CDR2 FQNNGV. The length of the CDR3 is 14 residues. The CDR3 DNA is TGTGCCAGCAGCTTAGGTCTCGGCACAGATACGCAGTATTTT. It yields the protein CASSLGLGTDTQYF.

V is TRBV7-6 and J is TRBJ2-1; the match to TRBD2 covers 11 bases. Germline trimming cut 5 bases from V and 8 bases from J; bases unmatched to any gene: 8. The CDR3 runs to 15 residues. The germline gives CDR1 SGHVS, CDR2 FNYEAQ. CDR3 nucleotides: TGTGCCAGCAGCCCCATTAGCGGGGGGGGGGATGAGCAGTTCTTC. This sequence encodes CASSPISGGGDEQFF.

The gene calls are TRBV7-6 and TRBJ2-3; D gene unclear. Germline CDR1 reads SGHVS; CDR2 reads FNYEAQ. V lost 1 base to trimming and J lost 4 bases, with 3 bases between them. This CDR3 spans 12 amino acids. This chain's CDR3 is CASSLEADTQYF. The CDR3 region has the DNA TGTGCCAGCAGCTTAGAGGCAGATACGCAGTATTTT.

The rearrangement joins TRBV7-2 to TRBJ2-1, with D possibly being TRBD1 (6 bases). V lost 10 bases and J 2 bases, leaving 18 bases between the germline ends. Germline CDR1 and CDR2: SGHTA and FQGNSA. CDR3 size: 15 residues. Here the CDR3 reads CATRGSDRPYNEQFF. The CDR3 DNA is TGTGCCACCAGGGGAAGCGACCGACCCTACAATGAGCAGTTCTTC.

This clonotype has at least ten counts. CDR3 DNA sequence: TGCGCCAGCAGCTTGGCGAGCTCTGGGGCCAACGTCCTGACTTTC. Protein: CASSLASSGANVLTF. The V and J genes are TRBV5-1 and TRBJ2-6; D gene ambiguous. The CDR3 has 15 amino acids. V lost 0 bases and J lost 0, with 4 bases in between. Germline V lookup: CDR1 SGHRS, CDR2 YFSETQ.

This clonotype was observed a few times. The rearrangement joins TRBV19 to TRBJ2-3; D may be TRBD1 (5 bases). The CDR3 is 13 residues long. Trimming removed 9 bases from V and 4 bases from J, with 14 bases in between. Germline V gene data show CDR1 as LNHDA and CDR2 as SQIVND (reference sequence). The DNA for the CDR3 is TGTGCCAGCAAAGCCCAGGGCCCAGATACGCAGTATTTT. It yields the protein CASKAQGPDTQYF. The entire variable domain, with the rest obtained from reference TRBV19 and TRBJ2-3, is as follows: DGGITQSPKYLFRKEGQNVTLSCEQNLNHDAMYWYRQDPGQGLRLIYYSQIVNDFQKGDIAEGYSVSREKKESFPLTVTSAQKNPTAFYLCASKAQGPDTQYFGPGTRLTVL.

This clonotype was observed a few times. This rearrangement joins TRBV7-6 to TRBJ2-6; D gene ambiguous. CDR1 and CDR2 from the germline V gene are SGHVS and FNYEAQ. The CDR3 extends over 19 amino acids. The ends were cut back, 4 bases at V and 0 bases at J, with 19 bases in the middle. The CDR3 bases are TGTGCCAGCAGCTCCCCTCGTAGGGCCCTAAGCTCTGGGGCCAACGTCCTGACTTTC. This codes for CASSSPRRALSSGANVLTF.

The chain carries TRBV7-8 and TRBJ1-1; D remains ambiguous. This CDR3 comprises 14 residues. V was clipped by 6 bases and J by 8 bases, with 19 bases between them. The germline V gene has CDR1 SGHVS and CDR2 FQNEAQ. CDR3 sequence: CASSFRITMREAFF. The DNA of the CDR3 is TGTGCCAGCAGTTTCCGGATTACCATGCGGGAAGCTTTCTTT.

As for this clonotype: The junction does not match germline at one end; this may be a read error. This sequence joins TRBV7-9 and TRBJ1-1; TRBD1 matches 8 bases. The CDR3 loop spans 14 amino acids. Per germline, CDR1 SEHNR and CDR2 FQNEAQ (reference sequence). CDR3 amino acids: CASRLDRGRTEAFF. CDR3 bases: TGTGCCAGCAGGTTAGACAGGGGACGGACTGAAGCTTTCTTT. Combining the CDR3 with reference TRBV7-9 and TRBJ1-1 gives the whole variable domain DTGVSQNPRHKITKRGQNVTFRCDPISEHNRLYWYRQTLGQGPEFLTYFQNEAQLEKSRLLSDRFSAERPKGSFSTLEIQRTEQGDSAMYLCASRLDRGRTEAFFGQGTRLTVV.

The rearrangement links TRBV4-1 to TRBJ1-6; possibly TRBD1 for D (5 bases). The CDR3 runs to 15 residues. V was clipped by 0 bases and J by 9 bases, with 12 bases between them. From germline, CDR1 is MGHRA and CDR2 YSYEKL. The CDR3 DNA reads as TGCGCCAGCAGCCAAGATAGACCTAGGGGTTCACCCCTCCACTTT. It is translated as CASSQDRPRGSPLHF.

Only a few counts were recorded for this clonotype. The rearrangement links TRBV6-2 or TRBV6-3 to TRBJ1-2; the match to TRBD1 covers 7 bases. Germline CDR1 is MNHEY and CDR2 is SVGEGT. V trimming: 5 bases; J trimming: 2 bases; junction bases outside the gene matches: 8. The CDR3 has 15 amino acids. DNA for the CDR3: TGTGCCAGCAGTCTCGACAGGGTCGGAAACTATGGCTACACCTTC. Its protein product is CASSLDRVGNYGYTF.

This clonotype showed up just a few times. V gene TRBV6-5 combines with J gene TRBJ1-5; a weak D match, TRBD1 (6 bases). The germline V and J ends were trimmed by 2 bases and 7 bases, with 12 bases remaining between them. This CDR3 has 14 residues. Germline V gives CDR1 MNHEY, CDR2 SVGAGI. The CDR3, as DNA: TGTGCCAGCAGTTACCAACAGGGACGGCAGCCCCAGCATTTT. This codes for CASSYQQGRQPQHF.

In this sample, this clonotype turned up once. V usage is TRBV7-8 and J usage is TRBJ1-2, with 9 bases lining up with TRBD1. The CDR3 consists of 15 residues. With 0 bases clipped from V and 4 bases from J, the junction kept 3 bases outside the gene matches. The germline V gene encodes CDR1 SGHVS and CDR2 FQNEAQ. CDR3 nucleotide sequence: TGTGCCAGCAGCTTAGCCCTGACAGGGGGCTATGGCTACACCTTC. Translation gives CASSLALTGGYGYTF. The full variable domain, rest sourced from reference TRBV7-8 and TRBJ1-2, is GAGVSQSPRYKVAKRGQDVALRCDPISGHVSLFWYQQALGQGPEFLTYFQNEAQLDKSGLPSDRFFAERPEGSVSTLKIQRTQQEDSAVYLCASSLALTGGYGYTFGSGTRLTVV.

The chain recombines TRBV7-2 with TRBJ2-1; D is unresolved. This CDR3 spans 17 amino acids. V was shortened by 4 bases and J by 0 bases, with 16 bases between the two germline ends. Looked up from germline, CDR1 is SGHTA and CDR2 is FQGNSA. CDR3 DNA sequence: TGTGCCAGCAGCTCCGACGCGCCTACGAGCTCCTACAATGAGCAGTTCTTC. Translated: CASSSDAPTSSYNEQFF.

In this sample, this clonotype turned up a few times. A much larger clone sits a single nucleotide away, making a read error possible. J is TRBJ2-1 and V is TRBV12-3 or TRBV12-4; D is undetermined. CDR3 length: 11 residues. V was cut by 6 bases and J by 5 bases, with 5 bases left in between. The CDR3 loop is CASSPDNEQFF. In DNA, the CDR3 is TGTGCCAGCAGCCCGGACAATGAGCAGTTCTTC.

CDR3 nucleotides: TGTGCCAGTAGGGCCGCCCACCCGTATGAAAAACTGTTTTTT. Its protein is CASRAAHPYEKLFF. The chain couples TRBV6-5 to TRBJ1-4; no firm D call. Germline V gives CDR1 MNHEY, CDR2 SVGAGI. Trimming stripped 9 bases from V and 6 bases from J, with 17 bases between. The CDR3 runs 14 residues.

The chain carries TRBV7-8 and TRBJ2-1, with 10 positions matching TRBD2. Germline V gives CDR1 SGHVS, CDR2 FQNEAQ. V lost 1 base, J lost 6 bases, and 3 bases stayed unmatched. This CDR3 has 15 residues. The CDR3 loop is CASSLERGGRNEQFF. The DNA for the CDR3 is TGTGCCAGCAGCTTAGAGCGGGGGGGCCGCAATGAGCAGTTCTTC. The whole variable domain, filled in from reference TRBV7-8 and TRBJ2-1, reads GAGVSQSPRYKVAKRGQDVALRCDPISGHVSLFWYQQALGQGPEFLTYFQNEAQLDKSGLPSDRFFAERPEGSVSTLKIQRTQQEDSAVYLCASSLERGGRNEQFFGPGTRLTVL.

This clonotype was counted a few times. The chain joins TRBV20-1 to TRBJ2-7; TRBD2 matches 9 bases. CDR1 DFQATT and CDR2 SNEGSKA come from the germline V gene (reference sequence). This CDR3 spans 13 amino acids. After removal of 4 bases from V and 4 bases from J, the junction contained 5 bases not matched to a gene. CDR3 sequence reads: CSAKGLAEYEQYF. The CDR3 nucleotides are TGCAGTGCTAAGGGACTAGCCGAATACGAGCAGTACTTC.

The chain links TRBV7-2 to TRBJ1-1; D call uncertain. This CDR3 region has 14 residues. Germline CDR1 reads SGHTA; CDR2 reads FQGNSA. Trimming took 5 bases from V and 6 from J, leaving 16 bases between them. DNA of the CDR3: TGTGCCAGCAGCCAATTGACTCAGTGGGCTGAAGCTTTCTTT. This translates into CASSQLTQWAEAFF.

The table lists this clonotype with a few counts. The chain joins TRBV7-2 to TRBJ2-3; 13 bases match TRBD2. The germline gives CDR1 SGHTA, CDR2 FQGNSA. V was pared by 4 bases and J by 15 bases, with 10 bases of the junction left unmatched. The CDR3 is 14 residues long. CDR3 in DNA: TGTGCCAGCAGCTCCCCTAGGACTAGCGGGGGTATCTATTTT. It yields the protein CASSSPRTSGGIYF. Variable domain in full (rest from reference TRBV7-2 and TRBJ2-3): GAGVSQSPSNKVTEKGKDVELRCDPISGHTALYWYRQSLGQGLEFLIYFQGNSAPDKSGLPSDRFSAERTGGSVSTLTIQRTQQEDSAVYLCASSSPRTSGGIYFGPGTRLTVL.

This clonotype was counted a few times. This chain connects TRBV7-2 to TRBJ1-1; TRBD1 might be the D (6 bases). Trimming removed 1 base at V and 5 bases at J, with 17 bases between. Germline loops: CDR1 SGHTA, CDR2 FQGNSA. The CDR3 consists of 16 residues. CDR3 sequence reads: CASSLVLFGGRTEAFF. The CDR3 DNA is TGTGCCAGCAGCTTAGTCCTATTTGGGGGGCGGACTGAAGCTTTCTTT.